These 24 T cell receptor beta chains were all obtained from the same sample, sequenced in a study of blood T cell repertoires in COVID-19. Repertoires were generated with immunoSEQ multiplex PCR, while TCRdb's copy carries only in-frame clones and drops some. The data hold 250,000 to 400,000 clones, with about nine tenths observed a single time. The source material was PBMCs or T cells enriched from blood (not recorded which). Receptors originate from a man aged 55 to 70 who had recovered from COVID-19.

This rearrangement joins TRBV28 to TRBJ2-7, with no clear D. The germline V and J ends were trimmed by 1 base and 1 base, with 11 bases remaining between them. Germline loops: CDR1 MDHEN, CDR2 SYDVKM. The CDR3 covers 15 residues. The CDR3 DNA is TGTGCCAGCAGTTTATATGGTGGCAGGTCCTACGAGCAGTACTTC. Its protein product is CASSLYGGRSYEQYF. The variable domain in full, completed from reference TRBV28 and TRBJ2-7, reads DVKVTQSSRYLVKRTGEKVFLECVQDMDHENMFWYRQDPGLGLRLIYFSYDVKMKEKGDIPEGYSVSREKKERFSLILESASTNQTSMYLCASSLYGGRSYEQYFGPGTRLTVT.

J is TRBJ1-5 and V is TRBV7-8; TRBD1 is a possible D gene (5 bases). This CDR3 spans 17 amino acids. The V gene's germline CDR1 is SGHVS and CDR2 FQNEAQ. The germline V and J ends were trimmed by 0 bases and 1 base, with 13 bases remaining between them. The chain's CDR3 is CASSLAWGSASNQPQHF. The CDR3 DNA reads as TGTGCCAGCAGCTTAGCGTGGGGCAGTGCGAGCAATCAGCCCCAGCATTTT. Supplemented by reference TRBV7-8 and TRBJ1-5, the full variable domain reads GAGVSQSPRYKVAKRGQDVALRCDPISGHVSLFWYQQALGQGPEFLTYFQNEAQLDKSGLPSDRFFAERPEGSVSTLKIQRTQQEDSAVYLCASSLAWGSASNQPQHFGDGTRLSIL.

This clone was recorded only once. The chain has TRBV7-2 and TRBJ1-5, with 8 bases identical to TRBD1. V was clipped by 4 bases and J by 9 bases; unmatched bases: 11. Germline V gene sequence: CDR1 SGHTA, CDR2 FQGNSA. The CDR3 sequence is 15 residues long. The CDR3 DNA reads TGTGCCAGCAGCTGGGGACAGGAACAGGATTCGCCCCAGCATTTT. This sequence encodes CASSWGQEQDSPQHF.

The chain is built from TRBV5-4 and TRBJ2-5; D is undetermined. This CDR3 comprises 13 residues. Germline V gives CDR1 SGHNT, CDR2 YYREEE (reference sequence). Trimming took off 2 bases at V and 2 bases at J, with 7 bases between the two ends. CDR3 in amino acids: CASSFLVQETQYF. As DNA, the CDR3 is TGTGCCAGCAGCTTCCTAGTACAAGAGACCCAGTACTTC.

V usage is TRBV2 and J usage is TRBJ1-5; D is possibly TRBD1 (6 bases). This CDR3 is 14 amino acids long. V lost 2 bases and J 7 bases, leaving 12 bases between the germline ends. Germline values: CDR1 SNHLY, CDR2 FYNNEI. CDR3 region: CASSELTQGQPQHF. Here the CDR3 DNA reads TGTGCCAGCAGTGAACTGACGCAGGGGCAGCCCCAGCATTTT.

This chain uses TRBV28 with TRBJ2-7; 8 nucleotides agree with TRBD1. Germline V gene lookup returns CDR1 MDHEN and CDR2 SYDVKM. The CDR3 runs 16 residues. V lost 5 bases to trimming and J lost 2 bases; unmatched junction nucleotides: 11. The CDR3 DNA follows: TGTGCCAGCAGTATGCCCGGACAGGGAGTTGCCTACGAGCAGTACTTC. This gives the protein CASSMPGQGVAYEQYF.

This clone was detected once. The chain employs TRBV4-3 and TRBJ1-1; D gene ambiguous. The CDR3 has 14 amino acids. V was clipped by 0 bases and J by 2 bases, with 7 bases between them. CDR1 LGHNA and CDR2 YSLEER come from the germline V gene. The CDR3, as DNA: TGCGCCAGCAGCCAAGATATCAGAAACACTGAAGCTTTCTTT. Encoded protein: CASSQDIRNTEAFF.

The rearrangement uses TRBV10-3 and TRBJ2-6; 10 bases agree with TRBD2. V gave up 4 bases and J gave up 3 bases; unmatched junction bases: 6. The CDR3 length is 17 residues. Germline V lookup: CDR1 ENHRY, CDR2 SYGVKD. The CDR3 nucleotides read TGTGCCATCAGTGCCCCTAGCGGGAGTATTGGGGCCAACGTCCTGACTTTC. It is translated as CAISAPSGSIGANVLTF.

This clone was picked up a small number of times. V and J are TRBV3-1 (or the pseudogene TRBV3-2) and TRBJ1-3; D unresolved. CDR3 length: 15 residues. The V gene's germline CDR1 is LGHDT and CDR2 YNNKEL (reference sequence). V lost 1 base and J 1 base, leaving 8 bases between the germline ends. CDR3: CASSQGGASGNTIYF. The CDR3 DNA sequence: TGTGCCAGCAGCCAAGGCGGCGCTTCTGGAAACACCATATATTTT.

The gene calls are TRBV7-2 and TRBJ2-7; 9 nucleotides match TRBD1. V lost 6 bases to trimming and J lost 4 bases; unmatched junction nucleotides: 4. Germline V gives CDR1 SGHTA, CDR2 FQGNSA. The CDR3 runs to 13 residues. CDR3 amino acids: CASSKTGGYEQYF. The CDR3 DNA follows: TGTGCCAGCAGTAAGACAGGGGGGTACGAGCAGTACTTC. Full variable domain (rest looked up from reference TRBV7-2 and TRBJ2-7): GAGVSQSPSNKVTEKGKDVELRCDPISGHTALYWYRQSLGQGLEFLIYFQGNSAPDKSGLPSDRFSAERTGGSVSTLTIQRTQQEDSAVYLCASSKTGGYEQYFGPGTRLTVT.

The chain employs TRBV24-1 and TRBJ2-2, with 8 positions matching TRBD1. Germline V gives CDR1 KGHDR, CDR2 SFDVKD. This CDR3 is built from 18 residues. The V gene end was trimmed by 6 bases and the J gene end by 1 base; junction bases not matched to a gene: 12. CDR3 amino acids: CATSLGAKGQVNTGELFF. The CDR3 bases are TGTGCCACCAGTCTCGGGGCGAAGGGACAGGTGAACACCGGGGAGCTGTTTTTT.

The rearrangement joins TRBV2 to TRBJ1-2; D may be TRBD1 (6 bases). The CDR3 runs to 15 residues. V lost 0 bases, J lost 8 bases, and 16 bases lay in between. Per germline, CDR1 SNHLY and CDR2 FYNNEI. The CDR3 protein is CASSEASRGKEGYTF. CDR3 in DNA: TGTGCCAGCAGTGAAGCGTCCAGGGGTAAGGAGGGCTACACCTTC.

This clone was found once. This sequence joins TRBV2 and TRBJ1-4; D gene ambiguous. This CDR3 comprises 11 residues. Germline loops: CDR1 SNHLY, CDR2 FYNNEI. The V end lost 6 bases, the J end lost 4 bases, and 3 bases lay between the germline ends. Here the CDR3 reads CASSGNEKLFF. CDR3 nucleotide sequence: TGTGCCAGCAGCGGTAATGAAAAACTGTTTTTT.

J is TRBJ2-7 and V is TRBV24-1, with 7 positions matching TRBD2. The CDR3 extends over 18 amino acids. Germline V gene sequence: CDR1 KGHDR, CDR2 SFDVKD. Germline trimming cut 1 base from V and 1 base from J; bases unmatched to any gene: 12. The CDR3 sequence is CATSDFIGGENRSYEQYF. CDR3 DNA sequence: TGTGCCACCAGTGATTTCATTGGGGGGGAAAACCGGTCCTACGAGCAGTACTTC.

This clone appeared once. V usage is TRBV6-1 and J usage is TRBJ2-7; D unresolved. From germline, CDR1 is MNHNS and CDR2 SASEGT. The ends were cut back, 8 bases at V and 4 bases at J, with 12 bases in the middle. This CDR3 has 12 amino acids. The CDR3 DNA reads TGTGCCAGCCAACTTCACGGGTACGAGCAGTACTTC. This sequence encodes CASQLHGYEQYF.

This chain links TRBV18 with TRBJ2-3; tentative D call: TRBD1 (6 bases). This CDR3 has 13 amino acids. Germline loops: CDR1 KGHSH, CDR2 LQKENI. V lost 2 bases, J lost 6 bases, and 9 bases lay in between. DNA of the CDR3: TGTGCCAGCTCACCATCAGGGGTCGATACGCAGTATTTT. Protein sequence: CASSPSGVDTQYF.

This sequence joins TRBV18 and TRBJ2-1; D is unclear. V was trimmed by 0 bases and J by 2 bases, leaving 11 bases between them. Germline V gene data show CDR1 as KGHSH and CDR2 as LQKENI. CDR3 size: 16 residues. CDR3 DNA sequence: TGTGCCAGCTCACCACCGTTAACAGCTACCTACAATGAGCAGTTCTTC. This encodes CASSPPLTATYNEQFF.

This rearrangement joins TRBV19 to TRBJ1-5, with D possibly matching TRBD1 (6 bases). CDR1 and CDR2 (germline): LNHDA, SQIVND (reference sequence). This CDR3 is 13 amino acids long. Deletions cut 5 bases from V and 3 bases from J, with 8 bases between. Here the CDR3 reads CASSGQNNQPQHF. For the CDR3, the DNA is TGTGCCAGTAGTGGACAGAACAATCAGCCCCAGCATTTT.

The genes are TRBV9 and TRBJ1-1; D is ambiguous. Germline CDR1 is SGDLS and CDR2 is YYNGEE. V shed 0 bases and J shed 10 bases, with 13 bases lying between them. The CDR3 has 13 amino acids. The CDR3 loop reads CASSVEAGRVAFF. CDR3 nucleotides: TGTGCCAGCAGCGTAGAGGCGGGGAGGGTAGCTTTCTTT.

The V and J genes are TRBV28 and TRBJ2-7; 15 bases are shared with TRBD2. CDR3 length equals 13 residues. J was trimmed by 4 bases and V by 8 bases; bases with no gene match: 0. Germline CDR1 reads MDHEN; CDR2 reads SYDVKM. The CDR3 protein is CASGLAGGYEQYF. CDR3 in DNA: TGTGCCAGCGGACTAGCGGGAGGGTACGAGCAGTACTTC.

V and J are TRBV7-3 and TRBJ2-1; 9 positions agree with TRBD1. Trimming at V came to 5 bases and at J to 1 base, leaving 3 bases not matched to a gene. CDR3 size: 15 residues. Germline V CDR1 and CDR2: SGHTA, FQGTGA. The CDR3 DNA reads TGTGCCAGCAGCGCCGGACAGGGGTCCTACAATGAGCAGTTCTTC. As protein: CASSAGQGSYNEQFF.

This clone was seen a single time. This rearrangement joins TRBV21-1 to TRBJ2-5; the table assigns TRBD1, which was not confirmed against the DNA. TRBV21-1 is labeled a pseudogene. The CDR3 is made up of 16 amino acids. Written as DNA, the CDR3 is TGTGCCAGCAGCAAATCTCCCGGGACAGGGGAAGAGACCCAGTACTTC. Its translation: CASSKSPGTGEETQYF.

CDR3 residues: CSVARGTTNEKLFF. DNA of the CDR3: TGCAGCGTTGCTCGGGGGACAACTAATGAAAAACTGTTTTTT. The rearrangement uses TRBV29-1 and TRBJ1-4; perhaps TRBD1 as D (5 bases). Germline V CDR1 and CDR2: SQVTM, ANQGSEA. The CDR3 contains 14 residues. With 4 bases removed from V and 0 bases from J, the gap between germline ends came to 9 bases.

This clone was counted a single time. The chain has TRBV7-2 and TRBJ2-4, with TRBD1 matching over 9 bases. Per germline, CDR1 SGHTA and CDR2 FQGNSA. The ends lost 5 bases at V and 0 bases at J; junction bases unmatched: 5. The CDR3 runs 16 residues. In nucleotides, the CDR3 is TGTGCCAGCAGCGGGGACAGGGCAGTAGCCAAAAACATTCAGTACTTC. This sequence encodes CASSGDRAVAKNIQYF. Combining the CDR3 with reference TRBV7-2 and TRBJ2-4 gives the whole variable domain GAGVSQSPSNKVTEKGKDVELRCDPISGHTALYWYRQSLGQGLEFLIYFQGNSAPDKSGLPSDRFSAERTGGSVSTLTIQRTQQEDSAVYLCASSGDRAVAKNIQYFGAGTRLSVL.